What follows are 17 T cell receptor beta chains derived from one specimen sequenced in a study of blood T cell repertoires in COVID-19 (TCRdb year 2020). The library was built by means of the immunoSEQ multiplex PCR assay. Held by TCRdb, this immuneACCESS table contains in-frame sequences only and omits some clones. Under half of the omission traces to an unresolved V gene where checked; the cause of the rest is unknown. Recorded for this sample are hundreds of thousands of clones; under 90% of them occurred a single time. The ten largest clones represent around a sixth of the sample. Source material: peripheral blood. These receptors all come from an elderly woman with active or convalescent COVID-19.

The chain joins TRBV28 to TRBJ1-1, with 8 bases fitting TRBD1. Germline V CDR1 and CDR2: MDHEN, SYDVKM. Trimming removed 8 bases from V and 0 bases from J; junction bases left unmatched: 8. CDR3 size: 15 residues. The CDR3 region has the DNA TGTGCCAGCCGTCCAGGGGACAGGATGAACACTGAAGCTTTCTTT. This codes for CASRPGDRMNTEAFF.

V is TRBV15 and J is TRBJ1-5; D possibly corresponds to TRBD1 (5 bases). CDR3 size: 15 residues. The germline gives CDR1 LNHNV, CDR2 YYDKDF (reference sequence). The germline V and J ends were trimmed by 6 bases and 2 bases, with 14 bases remaining between them. The DNA of the CDR3 is TGTGCCACCAGAGATGGGGGGTTGGGCAATCAGCCCCAGCATTTT. Translation gives CATRDGGLGNQPQHF. The whole variable domain, remainder taken from reference TRBV15 and TRBJ1-5, is DAMVIQNPRYQVTQFGKPVTLSCSQTLNHNVMYWYQQKSSQAPKLLFHYYDKDFNNEADTPDNFQSRRPNTSFCFLDIRSPGLGDTAMYLCATRDGGLGNQPQHFGDGTRLSIL.

This clone has just a few counts. The gene calls are TRBV6-6 and TRBJ2-7, with 9 positions matching TRBD2. With 6 bases clipped from V and 3 bases from J, the junction kept 6 bases outside the gene matches. Per the germline V gene, CDR1 is MNHNY and CDR2 is SVGAGI (reference sequence). The CDR3 covers 14 residues. The CDR3 loop reads CASSSGTSIYEQYF. The CDR3 DNA reads as TGTGCCAGCAGCTCCGGGACTAGCATCTACGAGCAGTACTTC.

This chain connects TRBV5-1 to TRBJ1-2; 7 nucleotides match TRBD1. The CDR3 totals 14 residues. The V and J ends lost 0 bases and 4 bases, in that order; junction bases with no gene match: 3. Germline loops: CDR1 SGHRS, CDR2 YFSETQ. The CDR3 DNA reads TGCGCCAGCAGCTTGGGACAGGGTTCCTATGGCTACACCTTC. Translated, it gives CASSLGQGSYGYTF.

The genes are TRBV9 and TRBJ1-2, with 8 bases matching TRBD1. CDR3 length: 14 residues. The germline gives CDR1 SGDLS, CDR2 YYNGEE. The ends lost 2 bases at V and 4 bases at J; junction bases unmatched: 4. The CDR3 nucleotides are TGTGCCAGCAGCGTTACCGGGACAGGCTATGGCTACACCTTC. Protein product: CASSVTGTGYGYTF.

The genes are TRBV11-3 and TRBJ2-7, with 9 bases identical to TRBD1. In germline, CDR1 is SGHNT, CDR2 YENEEA. This CDR3 is built from 12 residues. V shed 6 bases, J shed 5 bases, and the junction held 2 bases outside the gene matches. The CDR3 sequence is CASRDRGDEQYF. In DNA, the CDR3 is TGTGCCAGCAGGGACAGGGGCGACGAGCAGTACTTC.

This rearrangement joins TRBV2 to TRBJ2-3; D ambiguous. Looked up from germline, CDR1 is SNHLY and CDR2 is FYNNEI. With 6 bases removed from V and 6 bases from J, the gap between germline ends came to 10 bases. The length of the CDR3 is 12 residues. DNA for the CDR3: TGTGCCAGCAGGTATCAGGCCGATACGCAGTATTTT. Encoded protein: CASRYQADTQYF. Based on the CDR3 plus reference TRBV2 and TRBJ2-3, the full variable domain is EPEVTQTPSHQVTQMGQEVILRCVPISNHLYFYWYRQILGQKVEFLVSFYNNEISEKSEIFDDQFSVERPDGSNFTLKIRSTKLEDSAMYFCASRYQADTQYFGPGTRLTVL.

The rearrangement joins TRBV5-1 to TRBJ2-2, with D perhaps matching TRBD2 (6 bases). The CDR3 consists of 15 residues. Germline assignment: CDR1 SGHRS and CDR2 YFSETQ. V shed 4 bases and J shed 1 base, with 11 bases lying between them. The CDR3 region is CASSVSGGNTGELFF. CDR3 DNA: TGCGCCAGCAGCGTTTCCGGGGGGAACACCGGGGAGCTGTTTTTT.

Here the CDR3 reads CASSLADRVSYEQYF. The CDR3 bases are TGTGCCAGCAGCTTGGCGGACAGGGTCTCCTACGAGCAGTACTTC. This chain joins TRBV5-4 and TRBJ2-7; 8 nucleotides align to TRBD1. The CDR3 sequence is 15 residues long. Germline CDR1 is SGHNT and CDR2 is YYREEE (reference sequence). Trimming cost V 0 bases and J 0 bases; bases outside gene matches: 2. The whole variable domain, filled in from reference TRBV5-4 and TRBJ2-7, reads ETGVTQSPTHLIKTRGQQVTLRCSSQSGHNTVSWYQQALGQGPQFIFQYYREEENGRGNFPPRFSGLQFPNYSSELNVNALELDDSALYLCASSLADRVSYEQYFGPGTRLTVT.

This clone has only a few counts. The chain has TRBV11-2 and TRBJ1-2; 8 bases fit TRBD1. Germline V gives CDR1 SGHAT, CDR2 FQNNGV. The V and J ends lost 4 bases and 5 bases, in that order; junction bases with no gene match: 9. The CDR3 has 15 residues. In DNA form, the CDR3 reads TGTGCCAGCAGCTCCAGTCAGGGGGCCGATTATGGCTACACCTTC. This sequence encodes CASSSSQGADYGYTF. Full variable domain (rest looked up from reference TRBV11-2 and TRBJ1-2): EAGVAQSPRYKIIEKRQSVAFWCNPISGHATLYWYQQILGQGPKLLIQFQNNGVVDDSQLPKDRFSAERLKGVDSTLKIQPAKLEDSAVYLCASSSSQGADYGYTFGSGTRLTVV.

J is TRBJ1-4 and V is TRBV30; TRBD1 is a possible D gene (5 bases). The V gene lost 8 bases and the J gene lost 4 bases, with 11 bases spanning the gap. The CDR3 consists of 12 residues. The germline gives CDR1 GTSNPN, CDR2 SVGIG (reference sequence). CDR3 coding DNA: TGTGCCCGGGACGGTGGTAATGAAAAACTGTTTTTT. It yields the protein CARDGGNEKLFF.

This clone has a handful of counts. V is TRBV20-1 and J is TRBJ2-1, with D maybe TRBD2 (5 bases). This CDR3 comprises 15 residues. V lost 3 bases to trimming and J lost 5 bases, with 17 bases between them. Germline V gives CDR1 DFQATT, CDR2 SNEGSKA (reference sequence). Here the CDR3 DNA reads TGCAGTGCTAGTCCCCCTTCCGGGCGGGACAATGAGCAGTTCTTC. This encodes CSASPPSGRDNEQFF.

The chain uses TRBV7-3 and TRBJ1-1; D is perhaps TRBD1 (6 bases). Per germline, CDR1 SGHTA and CDR2 FQGTGA. Trimming pared 5 bases from V and 1 base from J, leaving 14 bases between. This CDR3 spans 15 amino acids. The CDR3 DNA is TGTGCCAGCAGCACAACAGGGAGAGCGAACACTGAAGCTTTCTTT. Protein sequence: CASSTTGRANTEAFF.

The CDR3 DNA sequence: TGTGCCAGCAGTTTTTCCTCCGGGGAGCTGTTTTTT. Its translation is CASSFSSGELFF. This chain joins TRBV12-3 or TRBV12-4 and TRBJ2-2, with D hard to call. V was clipped by 3 bases and J by 6 bases, with 5 bases between them. The CDR3 totals 12 residues.

The chain joins TRBV28 to TRBJ1-4; D remains ambiguous. The germline V gene encodes CDR1 MDHEN and CDR2 SYDVKM. The V end lost 5 bases, the J end lost 7 bases, and 11 bases lay between the germline ends. This CDR3 comprises 13 residues. The CDR3 reads CASSVVASEKLFF. As DNA, the CDR3 is TGTGCCAGCAGTGTAGTAGCGAGTGAAAAACTGTTTTTT.

The V gene is TRBV19, the J gene TRBJ1-5; weak D call: TRBD1 (6 bases). Trimming removed 5 bases at V and 2 bases at J, with 19 bases between. The CDR3 is 17 residues long. Per germline, CDR1 LNHDA and CDR2 SQIVND (reference sequence). The CDR3 sequence: CASSRPNPGAGNQPQHF. Here the CDR3 DNA reads TGTGCCAGTAGTCGCCCCAACCCAGGGGCTGGCAATCAGCCCCAGCATTTT.

The chain joins TRBV7-2 to TRBJ2-7; tentative D call: TRBD2 (5 bases). Between the trimmed V and J ends, which lost 0 bases and 4 bases, there was a span of 13 bases. This CDR3 region has 15 residues. Germline V lookup: CDR1 SGHTA, CDR2 FQGNSA. The CDR3 is CASSLAAGLGYEQYF. In DNA form, the CDR3 reads TGTGCCAGCAGCTTAGCGGCGGGCCTGGGGTACGAGCAGTACTTC.